This entry concerns a single T cell receptor (beta chain). The data belong to a study of control samples from healthy donors and cancer patients. Sequencing was performed with immunoSEQ multiplex PCR; in TCRdb, only in-frame clones are kept and a portion is missing. The repertoire holds 130,000 to 150,000 clones, with under 90% as singletons. The V gene's germline CDR1 is SGHNT and CDR2 YYREEE (reference sequence). V shed 4 bases, J shed 4 bases, and the junction held 6 bases outside the gene matches. The CDR3 length is 16 residues. The genes are TRBV5-4 and TRBJ2-1, with 12 bases that match TRBD2. This receptor was obtained from a man aged 25 to 40 in good health. Specimen: blood. The CDR3 loop reads CASSTSGRRSYNEQFF. The CDR3 nucleotides read TGTGCCAGCAGCACTAGCGGGAGGAGGAGTTACAATGAGCAGTTCTTC.